These T cell receptor beta chains were read from a single sample in a study of T cell responses to AZD1222 COVID-19 vaccine. TCRdb keeps only in-frame clones here, not all; method: immunoSEQ multiplex PCR. The table records around 110,000 clones, roughly 90% of them present only once. The sample here was peripheral blood, taken 28 days after the second AZD1222 dose. The receptors originated from an adult who received the AZD1222 COVID-19 vaccine. The CDR3 runs from the conserved cysteine through the conserved F or W. A D gene is named only where the DNA matches it firmly.

CDR3 protein	CDR3 DNA	D gene	J gene	V gene
CSVDGTSGTFVTDTQYF	TGCAGCGTTGACGGGACTAGCGGGACCTTCGTCACAGATACGCAGTATTTT	TRBD2	TRBJ2-3	TRBV29-1
CASSPGSRGNQPQHF	TGTGCCAGCAGCCCGGGGAGTAGGGGCAATCAGCCCCAGCATTTT	-	TRBJ1-5	TRBV7-6
CASSQVRGKDEQFF	TGTGCCAGCAGCCAAGTGCGGGGGAAAGATGAGCAGTTCTTC	TRBD2	TRBJ2-1	TRBV3-1/TRBV3-2
CASSLEETQYF	TGCGCCAGCAGCTTGGAAGAGACCCAGTACTTC	-	TRBJ2-5	TRBV5-1
CASSLGMEGRYGYTF	TGCGCCAGCAGCTTGGGCATGGAGGGGAGATATGGCTACACCTTC	-	TRBJ1-2	TRBV5-1
CASSIWDRAGGELFF	TGTGCCAGCAGCATTTGGGACAGGGCAGGAGGGGAGCTGTTTTTT	TRBD1	TRBJ2-2	TRBV9
CASSLDRGTNEKLFF	TGTGCCAGCAGCCTGGACCGAGGAACTAATGAAAAACTGTTTTTT	-	TRBJ1-4	TRBV7-2
CASSDRGSGANVLTF	TGTGCCAGCAGTGACAGGGGGTCTGGGGCCAACGTCCTGACTTTC	TRBD1	TRBJ2-6	TRBV6-1
CASSLSGGTGYEQYF	TGTGCCAGCAGCTTATCAGGTGGGACCGGCTACGAGCAGTACTTC	-	TRBJ2-7	TRBV7-3
CASSQVHLNYGYTF	TGTGCCAGCAGCCAAGTTCATCTTAACTATGGCTACACCTTC	-	TRBJ1-2	TRBV14
CASRKDRIAQETQYF	TGTGCCAGCAGAAAGGACAGGATCGCCCAAGAGACCCAGTACTTC	TRBD1	TRBJ2-5	TRBV6-6